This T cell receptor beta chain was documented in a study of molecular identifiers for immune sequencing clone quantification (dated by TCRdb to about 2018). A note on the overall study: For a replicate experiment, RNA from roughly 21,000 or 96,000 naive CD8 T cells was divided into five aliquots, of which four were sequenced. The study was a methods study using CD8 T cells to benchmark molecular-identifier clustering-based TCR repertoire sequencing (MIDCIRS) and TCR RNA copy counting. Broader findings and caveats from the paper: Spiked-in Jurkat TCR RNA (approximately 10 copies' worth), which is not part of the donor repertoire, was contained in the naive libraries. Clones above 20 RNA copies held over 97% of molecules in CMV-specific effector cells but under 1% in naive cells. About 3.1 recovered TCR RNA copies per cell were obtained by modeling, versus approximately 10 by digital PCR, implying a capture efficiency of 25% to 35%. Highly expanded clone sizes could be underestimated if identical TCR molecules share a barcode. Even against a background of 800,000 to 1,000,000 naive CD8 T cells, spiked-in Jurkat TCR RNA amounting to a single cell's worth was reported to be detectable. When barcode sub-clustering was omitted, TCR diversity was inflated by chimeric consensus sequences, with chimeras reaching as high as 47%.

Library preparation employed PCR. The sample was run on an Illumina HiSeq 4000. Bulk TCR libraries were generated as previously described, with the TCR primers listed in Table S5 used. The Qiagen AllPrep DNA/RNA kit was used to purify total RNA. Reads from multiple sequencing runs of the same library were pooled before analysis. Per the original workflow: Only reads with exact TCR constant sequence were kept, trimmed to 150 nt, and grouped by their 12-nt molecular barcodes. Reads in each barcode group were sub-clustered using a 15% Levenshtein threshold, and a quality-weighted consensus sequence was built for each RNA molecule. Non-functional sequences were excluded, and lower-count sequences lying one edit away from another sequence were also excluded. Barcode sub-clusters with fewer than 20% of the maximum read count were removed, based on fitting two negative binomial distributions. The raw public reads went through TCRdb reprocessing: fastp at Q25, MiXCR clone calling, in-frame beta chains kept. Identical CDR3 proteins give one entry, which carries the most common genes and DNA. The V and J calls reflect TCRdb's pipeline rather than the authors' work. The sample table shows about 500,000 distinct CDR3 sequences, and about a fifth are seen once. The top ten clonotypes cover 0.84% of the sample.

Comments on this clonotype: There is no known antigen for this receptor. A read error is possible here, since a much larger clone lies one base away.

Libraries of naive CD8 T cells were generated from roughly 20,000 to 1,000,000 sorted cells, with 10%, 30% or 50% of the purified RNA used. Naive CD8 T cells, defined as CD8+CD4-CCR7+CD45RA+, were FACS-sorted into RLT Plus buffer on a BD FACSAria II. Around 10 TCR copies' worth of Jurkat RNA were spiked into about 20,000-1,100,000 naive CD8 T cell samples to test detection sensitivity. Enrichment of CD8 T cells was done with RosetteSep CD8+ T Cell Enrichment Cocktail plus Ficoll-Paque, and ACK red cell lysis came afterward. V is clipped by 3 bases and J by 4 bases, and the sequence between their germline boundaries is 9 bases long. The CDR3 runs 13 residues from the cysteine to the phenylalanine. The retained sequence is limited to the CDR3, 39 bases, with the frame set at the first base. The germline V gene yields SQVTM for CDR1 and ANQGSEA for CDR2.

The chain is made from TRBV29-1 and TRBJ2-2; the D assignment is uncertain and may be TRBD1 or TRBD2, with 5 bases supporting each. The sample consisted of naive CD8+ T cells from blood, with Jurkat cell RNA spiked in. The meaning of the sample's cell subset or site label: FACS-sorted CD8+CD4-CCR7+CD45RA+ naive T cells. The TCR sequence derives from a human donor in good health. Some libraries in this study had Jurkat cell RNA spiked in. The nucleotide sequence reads TGCAGCGTTGAGGGGGAAGGCACCGGGGAGCTGTTTTTT. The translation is CSVEGEGTGELFF.